This T cell receptor (beta chain) was recovered during a study of blood T cell repertoires in COVID-19. Study context: Samples of COVID-19 (acute and convalescent) were obtained from the United States, Italy and Spain. The analysed material was cDNA or gDNA that came from T cells, B-cell-depleted T cells, or PBMCs.

In the original analysis: Amplification from reference gene primers served as the basis for estimated nucleated cell counts. Assay: immunoSEQ multiplex PCR; the TCRdb copy retains only in-frame clones and omits some. V and J calls and clone size follow that table, whereas D and trimming were derived from the DNA. Of 150,000 to 200,000 clones in the sample, about 81% were seen once. The germline V gene encodes CDR1 MNHEY and CDR2 SVGAGI. The junction had 7 bases not matched to a gene; V was cut back by 5 bases and J by 7 bases. This CDR3 comprises 15 residues. The V call is TRBV6-5, the J call TRBJ2-1; 11 bases align to TRBD2. Sequencing was done on a sample of peripheral blood. This TCR was recovered from a woman over 75 with acute or convalescent COVID-19. This CDR3 is CASSPTSGISNEQFF. CDR3 in DNA: TGTGCCAGCAGTCCGACTAGCGGGATATCTAATGAGCAGTTCTTC.